This T cell receptor beta chain was obtained from a study of blood T cell repertoires in COVID-19. On the study more broadly: Researchers got acute and convalescent COVID-19 samples from the United States, Italy and Spain. The analysed material was cDNA or gDNA that came from T cells, B-cell-depleted T cells, or PBMCs.

In the study's own analysis: Counts of nucleated cells, estimated from reference gene primer amplification, were obtained. Data came from immunoSEQ multiplex PCR; TCRdb stores just in-frame clones and leaves some out. V, J and clone size are taken as reported in that table, and D and trimming were inferred from the DNA itself. The table shows 300,000 to 400,000 clones, with 80% to 90% occurring only once. Recruits, aged about 18 to 95 years, lived in 24 US areas. V lost 7 bases and J 8 bases, leaving 20 bases between the germline ends. CDR1 and CDR2 from the germline V gene are LGHNA and YNFKEQ. The CDR3 totals 15 residues.

V usage is TRBV4-2 and J usage is TRBJ1-4; D possibly corresponds to TRBD1 (6 bases). Sequencing was performed on PBMCs or T cells enriched from blood (not recorded which). This clonotype originated in a woman in her thirties or forties with acute COVID-19. Written as DNA, the CDR3 is TGTGCCAGCACCAAAGGAGGGGGGGGAAAAGAAAAACTGTTTTTT. This encodes CASTKGGGGKEKLFF.